The 23 T cell receptor beta chains below were found in one sample sequenced in a study of shared clonotypes between healthy human individuals. Assay: immunoSEQ multiplex PCR; the TCRdb copy retains only in-frame clones and omits some. This table holds around 2,000,000 clones, roughly 96% found once. Sequencing was carried out using naive CD4+ T cells sorted from blood. Subset defined: CD45RA+ positively selected. Every receptor here comes from a man aged 18 to 30 in good health.

The chain joins TRBV27 to TRBJ2-3; a weak D match, TRBD1 (5 bases). The V end lost 7 bases, the J end lost 3 bases, and 14 bases lay between the germline ends. The CDR3 loop spans 14 amino acids. The V gene's germline CDR1 is MNHEY and CDR2 SMNVEV (reference sequence). The CDR3 region is CASTNAGLTDTQYF. The CDR3 DNA reads as TGTGCCAGCACTAATGCAGGGTTAACAGATACGCAGTATTTT.

The chain carries TRBV2 and TRBJ1-3, with unresolved D. The length of the CDR3 is 13 residues. The V end lost 5 bases, the J end lost 6 bases, and 11 bases lay between the germline ends. Germline V lookup: CDR1 SNHLY, CDR2 FYNNEI. CDR3 DNA sequence: TGTGCCAGCAGTTTACACAGCGTAAACACCATATATTTT. Translating it yields CASSLHSVNTIYF.

This rearrangement joins TRBV7-2 to TRBJ2-5; D call uncertain. The DNA matches TRBJ2-7 better at its end, which makes the J call doubtful. CDR1 and CDR2 (germline): SGHTA, FQGNSA. The CDR3 loop spans 16 amino acids. The CDR3: CASRPQTGPSSYEQYF. In DNA form, the CDR3 reads TGTGCCAGCAGACCACAGACGGGCCCGAGCTCCTACGAGCAGTACTTC.

The V call is TRBV25-1, the J call TRBJ1-2; D possibly corresponds to TRBD1 (5 bases). This CDR3 region has 13 residues. Germline CDR1 MGHDK, CDR2 SYGVNS. V dropped 5 bases and J dropped 5 bases, with 12 bases sitting between them. CDR3 sequence (DNA): TGTGCCAGCAGTATCCCGGGACGTTATGGCTACACCTTC. It encodes CASSIPGRYGYTF.

The rearrangement uses TRBV2 and TRBJ2-2; 8 nucleotides align to TRBD1. The CDR3 runs to 15 residues. Trimming at V came to 6 bases and at J to 2 bases, leaving 5 bases not matched to a gene. The V gene's germline CDR1 is SNHLY and CDR2 FYNNEI. The CDR3 loop is CASRSTGVNTGELFF. CDR3 nucleotides: TGTGCCAGCAGGTCGACAGGGGTAAACACCGGGGAGCTGTTTTTT.

J is TRBJ2-3 and V is TRBV25-1; possibly TRBD1 or TRBD2 for D (5 bases each). CDR3 length: 16 residues. V dropped 2 bases and J dropped 3 bases, with 15 bases sitting between them. CDR1 and CDR2 from the germline V gene are MGHDK and SYGVNS. CDR3 DNA: TGTGCCAGCAGTGAAGGGGACGCGGCGGGTACAGATACGCAGTATTTT. This gives the protein CASSEGDAAGTDTQYF.

V and J are TRBV7-2 and TRBJ1-6; 7 bases are a match to TRBD1. This CDR3 is built from 15 residues. CDR1 SGHTA and CDR2 FQGNSA come from the germline V gene. Losses at the gene ends were 1 base for V and 6 bases for J; bases not matched to a gene: 3. The CDR3 coding sequence is TGTGCCAGCAGCTTAGGCTCAGGGGGTAATTCACCCCTCCACTTT. It is translated as CASSLGSGGNSPLHF.

For this clone: The same CDR3 is also encoded by other DNA sequences in this sample. DNA of the CDR3: TGCAGCGTAGCCGGGTCCCTCTATGGCTACACCTTC. This codes for CSVAGSLYGYTF. This sequence joins TRBV29-1 and TRBJ1-2; D is ambiguous. V was cut by 6 bases and J by 4 bases, with 12 bases left in between. Germline loops: CDR1 SQVTM, CDR2 ANQGSEA. CDR3 length: 12 residues.

The gene calls are TRBV6-6 and TRBJ1-6, with 9 bases aligning to TRBD1. Per the germline V gene, CDR1 is MNHNY and CDR2 is SVGAGI (reference sequence). This CDR3 has 15 amino acids. V lost 2 bases and J lost 9; bases outside the gene matches: 5. CDR3 DNA: TGTGCCAGCAGTTACCCCGGGACAGGGTTTTCACCCCTCCACTTT. It specifies CASSYPGTGFSPLHF.

This chain links TRBV6-4 with TRBJ1-2; TRBD1 might be the D (6 bases). Germline assignment: CDR1 MRHNA and CDR2 SNTAGT. This CDR3 is 13 amino acids long. The V gene lost 3 bases and the J gene lost 7 bases, with 12 bases spanning the gap. CDR3 nucleotide sequence: TGTGCCAGCAGTGAAAACAAGGGGGGTGGCTACACCTTC. This codes for CASSENKGGGYTF.

This chain uses TRBV6-5 with TRBJ2-7; D is perhaps TRBD2 (6 bases). The germline CDR1 and CDR2 sequences are MNHEY and SVGAGI. The ends were cut back, 0 bases at V and 3 bases at J, with 12 bases in the middle. The CDR3 covers 15 residues. Here the CDR3 reads CASSYSRDSIYEQYF. CDR3 nucleotides: TGTGCCAGCAGTTACTCTCGGGACTCCATCTACGAGCAGTACTTC.

The count of this clone is one. The V and J genes are TRBV30 and TRBJ2-5; D not certain. Germline values: CDR1 GTSNPN, CDR2 SVGIG (reference sequence). V lost 0 bases and J 5 bases, leaving 7 bases between the germline ends. There are 12 residues in the CDR3. The CDR3 nucleotides are TGTGCCTGGAGTGTAAGATCGGAGACCCAGTACTTC. It is translated as CAWSVRSETQYF. Variable domain in full (rest from reference TRBV30 and TRBJ2-5): SQTIHQWPATLVQPVGSPLSLECTVEGTSNPNLYWYRQAAGRGLQLLFYSVGIGQISSEVPQNLSASRPQDRQFILSSKKLLLSDSGFYLCAWSVRSETQYFGPGTRLLVL.

V and J are TRBV5-1 and TRBJ2-3; TRBD1 matches at 7 bases. The germline CDR1 and CDR2 sequences are SGHRS and YFSETQ. V lost 2 bases and J lost 4; bases outside the gene matches: 4. The CDR3 extends over 14 amino acids. CDR3 coding DNA: TGCGCCAGCAGCTTTACAGGGGTCCCAGATACGCAGTATTTT. It encodes CASSFTGVPDTQYF.

The chain recombines TRBV29-1 with TRBJ2-3, with TRBD2 matching over 9 bases. The CDR3 contains 16 residues. The V segment lost 1 base and the J segment 5 bases; nucleotides outside the gene matches: 10. Germline-derived CDR1 and CDR2 are SQVTM and ANQGSEA. CDR3 nucleotides: TGCAGCGTTGAAGTAGGAAGCGGGGGGCGTGGAGATACGCAGTATTTT. Translated: CSVEVGSGGRGDTQYF.

V and J are TRBV25-1 and TRBJ2-7; 7 nucleotides line up with TRBD1. V trimming: 5 bases; J trimming: 1 base; junction bases outside the gene matches: 8. The CDR3 length is 15 residues. The germline V gene has CDR1 MGHDK and CDR2 SYGVNS. CDR3 nucleotide sequence: TGTGCCAGCAGTTCGGACAGGACGTTTTCCTACGAGCAGTACTTC. Protein: CASSSDRTFSYEQYF.

CDR3 in DNA: TGTGCCAGCAGCTTGGGTCGGAAACTGGGGTACAATGAGCAGTTCTTC. Its protein product is CASSLGRKLGYNEQFF. The chain recombines TRBV5-4 with TRBJ2-1; D ambiguous. Per germline, CDR1 SGHNT and CDR2 YYREEE (reference sequence). The CDR3 runs 16 residues. Trimming left V 0 bases short and J 4 bases short, with 14 bases between.

Notes on this clone: The sample holds other DNA sequences that translate to the same CDR3. This rearrangement joins TRBV19 to TRBJ2-5, with D perhaps TRBD1 or TRBD2 (5 bases each). This CDR3 region has 14 residues. Germline V gene lookup returns CDR1 LNHDA and CDR2 SQIVND (reference sequence). The V end was cut by 3 bases, the J end by 4 bases, with 12 bases between. The DNA for the CDR3 is TGTGCCAGTAGTATCCAGGGTGGAGGAGAGACCCAGTACTTC. Translating it yields CASSIQGGGETQYF.

The V and J genes are TRBV5-1 and TRBJ2-3, with a tentative D call TRBD1 (6 bases). This CDR3 is 16 amino acids long. CDR1 is SGHRS, CDR2 YFSETQ, per germline. V lost 0 bases, J lost 1 base, and 12 bases lay in between. CDR3 amino acids: CASSLGTAGGTDTQYF. The CDR3 coding sequence is TGCGCCAGCAGCTTGGGGACAGCCGGAGGCACAGATACGCAGTATTTT.

V is TRBV5-1 and J is TRBJ2-4; a possible D gene is TRBD1 (7 bases). The CDR3 runs 15 residues. Germline lookup yields CDR1 SGHRS and CDR2 YFSETQ. Trimming stripped 4 bases from V and 0 bases from J, with 11 bases between. CDR3 sequence: CASSPGGIAKNIQYF. In DNA form, the CDR3 reads TGCGCCAGCAGCCCAGGGGGGATAGCCAAAAACATTCAGTACTTC.

The chain recombines TRBV7-2 with TRBJ2-5; D gene ambiguous. Germline V gene sequence: CDR1 SGHTA, CDR2 FQGNSA. This CDR3 contains 16 residues. Trimming cost V 5 bases and J 5 bases, with 21 bases left between them. CDR3 loop: CASSPLAMGSVETQYF. The CDR3 DNA reads as TGTGCCAGCAGCCCACTTGCCATGGGCTCCGTTGAGACCCAGTACTTC.

The chain links TRBV4-1 to TRBJ2-4; possibly TRBD1 for D (6 bases). The V gene's germline CDR1 is MGHRA and CDR2 YSYEKL. The CDR3 is 14 residues long. The V gene lost 4 bases and the J gene lost 5 bases, with 12 bases spanning the gap. The chain's CDR3 is CASSRLQGENIQYF. The CDR3 nucleotides read TGCGCCAGCAGCCGATTACAGGGTGAAAACATTCAGTACTTC.

The rearrangement uses TRBV6-1 and TRBJ2-2; D is uncertain. The germline V and J ends were trimmed by 7 bases and 5 bases, with 17 bases remaining between them. This CDR3 is 15 amino acids long. The germline V gene encodes CDR1 MNHNS and CDR2 SASEGT. CDR3 amino acids: CASTIQKGWTGELFF. CDR3 coding DNA: TGTGCCAGCACCATACAGAAAGGGTGGACCGGGGAGCTGTTTTTT.

The chain joins TRBV10-3 to TRBJ1-3; D is unresolved. Germline loops: CDR1 ENHRY, CDR2 SYGVKD. Deletions cut 6 bases from V and 0 bases from J, with 9 bases between. The length of the CDR3 is 14 residues. The CDR3 DNA reads as TGTGCCATCAGGACCGATAGCTCTGGAAACACCATATATTTT. Translated, it gives CAIRTDSSGNTIYF.